This T cell receptor (beta chain) was recorded in a study of T cell repertoires in cytomegalovirus infection. Study in general: Well-studied HLA-B-restricted CMV epitopes were used in the study alongside recently identified HLA-C-restricted ones.

Study-wide results and caveats: HLA-C-restricted TCR beta clonotypes specific for CMV led the ex vivo response. Using cumulative public TCR beta family frequency, the authors identified those who carried CMV together with the relevant HLA.

The CDR3 runs to 15 residues. CDR1 and CDR2 from the germline V gene are MDHEN and SYDVKM. Trimming shortened V by 7 bases and J by 0 bases, and 12 bases separated the two germline ends. Concerning this clonotype: Its antigen is not known.

Each CDR3 protein gets one entry after TCRdb re-called the reads with MiXCR. The data hold 140,000 to 150,000 distinct CDR3 sequences, with approximately 30% observed a single time. The sequence was obtained from a human donor in good health (CMV status not recorded). Some clones in this sample may be carry-over from other donors' samples. Sequenced material: CD8+ T cells from cultured PBMCs, taken from culture after CMV antigen stimulation. The gene calls are TRBV28 and TRBJ2-2; TRBD2 might be the D (5 bases). The CDR3 coding sequence is TGTGCCAGCACGGACTTAGGCCCGAACACCGGGGAGCTGTTTTTT. Its translation: CASTDLGPNTGELFF.